These T cell receptor beta chains were read from a single sample in a study of human T cells and chemical hapten exposure. TCRdb itself ran the RACE reads through MiXCR, one entry per CDR3 protein. Of approximately 120,000 distinct CDR3 sequences listed, roughly a tenth are singletons. The sample in question was whole blood, obtained in connection with sensitization to the hapten diphenylcyclopropenone (DPC). The receptors were gathered from a woman aged 40 to 49 with alopecia areata. Some clones in this sample may be carry-over from other donors' samples. Both conserved end residues are part of each CDR3. The D gene is left open where the match is weak. Size is omitted from some rows. Given values are once, few, many or a class for expanded clones.

. TRBJ1-3 TRBV7-3 . TGTGCCAGCAGCTTAACTGGCAGCTCTGGAAACACCATATATTTT CASSLTGSSGNTIYF
. TRBJ2-7 TRBV7-2 TRBD2 TGTGCCAGCAGCTTAGCAGCGGGGGCCGGCTACGAGCAGTACTTC CASSLAAGAGYEQYF
. TRBJ2-1 TRBV29-1 TRBD2 TGCAGCGTTGACGGGATAGCGGGGGCGACCTACAATGAGCAGTTCTTC CSVDGIAGATYNEQFF
many TRBJ2-3 TRBV13 TRBD2 TGTGCCAGCAGCTTACTAGGCCGGGAGCGGGGTATAGAAACAGATACGCAGTATTTT CASSLLGRERGIETDTQYF
. TRBJ1-5 TRBV19 . TGTGCCACACAAGTTGGTGGCAATCAGCCCCAGCATTTT CATQVGGNQPQHF
few TRBJ2-1 TRBV21-1 . TGTGCCAGCAGCAGGACTAGCGGGGGACCTAATGAGCAGTTCTTC CASSRTSGGPNEQFF
few TRBJ1-5 TRBV27 . TGTGCCAGCAGTTTGTTGGGACACAATCAGCCCCAGCATTTT CASSLLGHNQPQHF
few TRBJ2-7 TRBV6-1 TRBD2 TGTGCCAGCCGGCGGACTAGCGGCTCCTACGAGCAGTACTTC CASRRTSGSYEQYF
few TRBJ2-6 TRBV14 . TGTGCCAGCAGCCACCTCTCGGACAGACTCGACGTCCTGACTTTC CASSHLSDRLDVLTF
. TRBJ2-7 TRBV6-6 . TGTGCCAGCAGTTATGGGGAGAGCTCCTACGAGCAGTACTTC CASSYGESSYEQYF
. TRBJ2-6 TRBV3-1 . TGTGCCAGCAGCCAAGATCTAACGTTAGGGGCCTCTGGGGCCAACGTCCTGACTTTC CASSQDLTLGASGANVLTF
. TRBJ1-1 TRBV1 . TGCACCAGCAGCCGTGGGACAGGGGGTGACACTGAAGCTTTCTTT CTSSRGTGGDTEAFF
few TRBJ2-7 TRBV19 TRBD2 TGTGCCAGTAGTACCCCGGGGGGCTACGAGCAGTACTTC CASSTPGGYEQYF
many TRBJ2-7 TRBV20-1 TRBD2 TGCAGTGTAGCCGGGACTAGCGGGCTGTACGAGCAGTACTTC CSVAGTSGLYEQYF
. TRBJ2-5 TRBV4-1 . TGCGCCAGCAGCCTGGTGATTGGGGAGACCCAGTACTTC CASSLVIGETQYF
. TRBJ2-5 TRBV29-1 TRBD2 TGCAGCGTTGGTGGCGGGGGACAAGAGACCCAGTACTTC CSVGGGGQETQYF
few TRBJ2-1 TRBV14 . TGTGCCAGCAGCCAGGGGCACAGTGGGGGCAATGAGCAGTTCTTC CASSQGHSGGNEQFF
. TRBJ2-3 TRBV4-3 . TGCGCCAGCAGCCAAGTAGGAGATACGCAGTATTTT CASSQVGDTQYF
many TRBJ1-2 TRBV10-2 . TGCGCCAGCGCCGACGGTCTCTATGGCTACACCTTC CASADGLYGYTF
many TRBJ1-1 TRBV5-1 . TGCGCCAGCAGCTTATTAACGGACACTGAAGCTTTCTTT CASSLLTDTEAFF
few TRBJ2-4 TRBV4-1 TRBD1 TGCGCCAGCAGCCTCGGGACAGAAGGGGCGATCCCAAAAAACATTCAGTACTTC CASSLGTEGAIPKNIQYF
many TRBJ2-1 TRBV6-5 TRBD2 TGTGCCAGCAGTGGACGGGGCGTTAGCGGGGGATACAATGAGCAGTTCTTC CASSGRGVSGGYNEQFF